The rows below give T cell receptor beta chains drawn from one sample of a study of blood T cells in healthy people across ages. Using its own MiXCR run on the 5' RACE reads, TCRdb lists one record per CDR3 protein. The sample records 450,000 to 700,000 distinct CDR3 sequences, approximately 27% being singletons. Sequenced: blood. These receptors were obtained from a woman in her 70s in good health. The CDR3 runs from the conserved cysteine through the conserved F or W. A D gene is named only where the DNA matches it firmly. Size values are once, few and many counts, or a class for expanded clones, and some rows have none.

cdr3_nt	cdr3_aa	v_call	j_call	clone_size	d_call
TGTGCCAGCAGCCAGAACGAATTCTACGAGCAGTACTTC	CASSQNEFYEQYF	TRBV3-1	TRBJ2-7	-	-
TGTGCCAGCCAGCGGACAGGGGGGCGCTACGAGCAGTACTTC	CASQRTGGRYEQYF	TRBV7-9	TRBJ2-7	-	TRBD1
TGTGCCAGCAACCGCCCACAGGGAAAAGCTTTCTTT	CASNRPQGKAFF	TRBV6-5	TRBJ1-1	few	-
TGTGCCAGCGGCGAGGAGGGGCGAGCTTACAATGAGCAGTTCTTC	CASGEEGRAYNEQFF	TRBV28	TRBJ2-1	-	-
TGTGCCAGCTCACCAGGGAGGGAACCCTACGAGCAGTACTTC	CASSPGREPYEQYF	TRBV18	TRBJ2-7	-	TRBD2
TGTGCCAGCAGCTCCTCCGGGACAGGGGTCACCGGGGAGCTGTTTTTT	CASSSSGTGVTGELFF	TRBV7-9	TRBJ2-2	few	TRBD1
TGCGCCAGCAGCTCCGGGCCTCTAGGCTCTGGAAACACCATATATTTT	CASSSGPLGSGNTIYF	TRBV7-2	TRBJ1-3	few	-
TGTGCCAGCAGCTTCGAGCCGGGACTGTCCTACGAGCAGTACTTC	CASSFEPGLSYEQYF	TRBV7-8	TRBJ2-7	-	-
TGTGCCAGCAGTTACGACAGCTATAACTATGGCTACACCTTC	CASSYDSYNYGYTF	TRBV6-5	TRBJ1-2	few	-
TGTGCCAGCAGCCACAAGGGAAGGGAGACCCAGTACTTC	CASSHKGRETQYF	TRBV6-5	TRBJ2-5	-	-
TGCGCCAGCAGCCAAGGAATAGTAGCAACTAATGAAAAACTGTTTTTT	CASSQGIVATNEKLFF	TRBV4-3	TRBJ1-4	-	-
TGTGCCAGCGGTTTCGGAGGGACACAAGAGACCCAGTACTTC	CASGFGGTQETQYF	TRBV7-2	TRBJ2-5	-	-
TGTGCCAGCAGTGCCCAGGAAGCCGGGGAGCTGTTTTTT	CASSAQEAGELFF	TRBV6-5	TRBJ2-2	-	-
TGTGCCATCAGCCCGGCAGGGGGTACCACTGAAGCTTTCTTT	CAISPAGGTTEAFF	TRBV10-3	TRBJ1-1	few	TRBD1
TGTGCCAGCAGCTTGGGAACAGCGGACATTCAGTACTTC	CASSLGTADIQYF	TRBV5-4	TRBJ2-4	-	-
TGTGCCAGCAGCTTGAGGACAGCACCCCATGGCTACACCTTC	CASSLRTAPHGYTF	TRBV5-8	TRBJ1-2	-	-
TGTGCCAGCGGCCGCGACAGGGGCCTCTACGAGCAGTACTTC	CASGRDRGLYEQYF	TRBV4-1	TRBJ2-7	-	TRBD1
TGCGCCAGCAGCTTCACAGGGGGCGGTGGCTACACCTTC	CASSFTGGGGYTF	TRBV5-1	TRBJ1-2	-	TRBD1
TGTGCCAGCGGCTTACCCGAACAGGGTTCCTATGGCTACACCTTC	CASGLPEQGSYGYTF	TRBV7-2	TRBJ1-2	few	-
TGTGCCACCAGCAGAGAAGCGAGTGAAAAACTGTTTTTT	CATSREASEKLFF	TRBV15	TRBJ1-4	-	-
TGCAGTGCTATACATAGCGGGGGGGCCGGGTACAATGAGCAGTTCTTC	CSAIHSGGAGYNEQFF	TRBV20-1	TRBJ2-1	-	TRBD2
TGTGCCAGCAGAGGGGAGGGTACCTACGAGCAGTACTTC	CASRGEGTYEQYF	TRBV5-6	TRBJ2-7	many	TRBD2
TGTGCCAGCAGTCCCCAGATCACCGGGGAGCTGTTTTTT	CASSPQITGELFF	TRBV9	TRBJ2-2	-	-
TGCAGTGCTAGTGCAGGGGGCGTCAATCAGCCCCAGCATTTT	CSASAGGVNQPQHF	TRBV20-1	TRBJ1-5	many	TRBD1
TGTGCCAGCAGTATCGATACCAGGAGCGATAATTCACCCCTCCACTTT	CASSIDTRSDNSPLHF	TRBV6-5	TRBJ1-6	-	-
TGTGCCAGCAAGGAGAACTGGGCCGCGAACGAGCAGTACTTC	CASKENWAANEQYF	TRBV7-2	TRBJ2-7	many	-
TGTGCCAGCAGCTCGGACACCGGGGGAGGAGAGACCCAGTACTTC	CASSSDTGGGETQYF	TRBV7-8	TRBJ2-5	-	-
TGCGCCAGCAGCCAAGTACTGGAGGGCGAAGCCAAAAACATTCAGTACTTC	CASSQVLEGEAKNIQYF	TRBV4-3	TRBJ2-4	few	-
TGCAGTGCTGAGGCCGGACTAGCGGAAGAGGTCTACAATGAGCAGTTCTTC	CSAEAGLAEEVYNEQFF	TRBV20-1	TRBJ2-1	-	TRBD2
TGTGCCAGCAGTTTATGGCAGGGAAGCGACGAGCAGTACTTC	CASSLWQGSDEQYF	TRBV28	TRBJ2-7	few	-
TGTGCCAGCAGCCAAGAATCATTTGCGGGAGGCACTGAAGCTTTCTTT	CASSQESFAGGTEAFF	TRBV14	TRBJ1-1	few	-
TGTGCCAGCAGCTTTACTACATTGGAGACCCAGTACTTC	CASSFTTLETQYF	TRBV7-3	TRBJ2-5	few	-
TGTGCCAGCAGCTTAGTCAAAGGCTCTGGAAACACCATATATTTT	CASSLVKGSGNTIYF	TRBV7-2	TRBJ1-3	many	-
TGTGCCAGCAGCTTTACTGGGACGGTGCCCGGGGAGTTCTTC	CASSFTGTVPGEFF	TRBV7-9	TRBJ2-1	few	-
TGTGCCAGCACTGACTACGCGCAAGAGACCCAGTACTTC	CASTDYAQETQYF	TRBV2	TRBJ2-5	-	-
TGCAGTGCCCTCTCAGGACTAGCCGTCACAGATACGCAGTATTTT	CSALSGLAVTDTQYF	TRBV20-1	TRBJ2-3	many	TRBD2